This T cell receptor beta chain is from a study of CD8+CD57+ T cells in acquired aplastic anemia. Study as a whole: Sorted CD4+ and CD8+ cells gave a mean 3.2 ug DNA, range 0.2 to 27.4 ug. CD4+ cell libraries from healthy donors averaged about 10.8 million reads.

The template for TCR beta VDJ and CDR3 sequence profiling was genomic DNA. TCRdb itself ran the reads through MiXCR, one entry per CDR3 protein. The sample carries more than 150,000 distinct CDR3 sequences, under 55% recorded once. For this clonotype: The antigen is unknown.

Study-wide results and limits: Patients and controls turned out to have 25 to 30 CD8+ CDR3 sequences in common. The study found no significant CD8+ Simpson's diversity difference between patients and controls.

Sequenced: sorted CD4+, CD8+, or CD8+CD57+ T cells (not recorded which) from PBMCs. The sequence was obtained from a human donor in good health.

CDR3 amino acids: CASSNFTTGARTGELFF. In nucleotides, the CDR3 is TGTGCCAGCAGCAATTTTACTACAGGGGCGCGGACCGGGGAGCTGTTTTTT. The chain joins TRBV7-8 to TRBJ2-2, with 7 nucleotides matching TRBD1. After removal of 5 bases from V and 5 bases from J, the junction contained 14 bases not matched to a gene. CDR1 and CDR2 (germline): SGHVS, FQNEAQ. The CDR3 sequence is 17 residues long.